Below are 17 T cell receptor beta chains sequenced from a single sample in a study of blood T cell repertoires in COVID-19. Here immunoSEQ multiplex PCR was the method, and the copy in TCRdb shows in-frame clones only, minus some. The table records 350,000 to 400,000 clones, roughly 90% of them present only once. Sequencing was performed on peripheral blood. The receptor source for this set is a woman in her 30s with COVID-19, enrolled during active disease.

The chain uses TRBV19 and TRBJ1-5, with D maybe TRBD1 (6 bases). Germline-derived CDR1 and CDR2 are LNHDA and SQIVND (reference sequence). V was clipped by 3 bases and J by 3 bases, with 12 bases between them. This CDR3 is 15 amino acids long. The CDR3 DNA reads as TGTGCCAGTAGTATTAGGGCAGGGGTCAATCAGCCCCAGCATTTT. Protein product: CASSIRAGVNQPQHF.

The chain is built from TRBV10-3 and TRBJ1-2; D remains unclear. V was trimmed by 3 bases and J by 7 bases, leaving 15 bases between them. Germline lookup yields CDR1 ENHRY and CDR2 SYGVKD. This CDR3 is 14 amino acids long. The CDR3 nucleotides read TGTGCCATCAGTGACCAAATCGGGTACTCTGGCTACACCTTC. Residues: CAISDQIGYSGYTF.

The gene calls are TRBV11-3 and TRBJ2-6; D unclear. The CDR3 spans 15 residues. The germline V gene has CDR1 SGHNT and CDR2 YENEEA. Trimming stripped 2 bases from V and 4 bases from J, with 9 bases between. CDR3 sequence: CASSLSRSGANVLTF. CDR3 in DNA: TGTGCCAGCAGCTTATCGAGGTCCGGGGCCAACGTCCTGACTTTC.

The CDR3 coding sequence is TGCGCCAGCAGCTATATGACTAGCGGGAGCAATGAGCAGTTCTTC. Amino acids: CASSYMTSGSNEQFF. This chain joins TRBV5-1 and TRBJ2-1, with TRBD2 matching 12 bases. Germline V gene sequence: CDR1 SGHRS, CDR2 YFSETQ. CDR3 length: 15 residues. The junction had 4 bases not matched to a gene; V was cut back by 3 bases and J by 6 bases.

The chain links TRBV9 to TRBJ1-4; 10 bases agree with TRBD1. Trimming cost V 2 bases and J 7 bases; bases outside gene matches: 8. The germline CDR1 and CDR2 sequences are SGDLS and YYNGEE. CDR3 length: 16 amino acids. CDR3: CASSVGTGVRGEKLFF. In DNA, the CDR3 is TGTGCCAGCAGCGTGGGGACAGGGGTACGAGGTGAAAAACTGTTTTTT.

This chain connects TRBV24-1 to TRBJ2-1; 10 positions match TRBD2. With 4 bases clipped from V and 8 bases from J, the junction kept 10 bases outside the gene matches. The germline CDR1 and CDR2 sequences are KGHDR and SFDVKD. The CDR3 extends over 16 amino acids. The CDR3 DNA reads TGTGCCACCAGTGACCGATCTAGCGGGAGAGCACATGAGCAGTTCTTC. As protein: CATSDRSSGRAHEQFF.

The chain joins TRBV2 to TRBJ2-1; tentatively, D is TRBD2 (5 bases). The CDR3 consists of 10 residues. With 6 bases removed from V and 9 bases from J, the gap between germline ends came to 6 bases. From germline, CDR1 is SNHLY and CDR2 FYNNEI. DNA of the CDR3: TGTGCCAGCAGGGGGAGTGAGCAGTTCTTC. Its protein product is CASRGSEQFF. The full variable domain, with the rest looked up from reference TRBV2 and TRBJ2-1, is EPEVTQTPSHQVTQMGQEVILRCVPISNHLYFYWYRQILGQKVEFLVSFYNNEISEKSEIFDDQFSVERPDGSNFTLKIRSTKLEDSAMYFCASRGSEQFFGPGTRLTVL.

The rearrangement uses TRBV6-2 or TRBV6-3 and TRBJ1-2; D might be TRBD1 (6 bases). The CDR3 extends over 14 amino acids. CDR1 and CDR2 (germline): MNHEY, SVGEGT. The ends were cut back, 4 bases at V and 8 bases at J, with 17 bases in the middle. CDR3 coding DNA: TGTGCCAGCAGTTCCCCCGACAGGATGGGCGGCTACACCTTC. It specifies CASSSPDRMGGYTF.

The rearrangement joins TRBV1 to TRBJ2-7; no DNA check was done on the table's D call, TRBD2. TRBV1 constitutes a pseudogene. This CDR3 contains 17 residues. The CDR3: CTSSQPVGGRSTYEQYV. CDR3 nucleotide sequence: TGCACCAGCAGCCAACCGGTAGGCGGGAGATCTACCTACGAGCAGTACGTC.

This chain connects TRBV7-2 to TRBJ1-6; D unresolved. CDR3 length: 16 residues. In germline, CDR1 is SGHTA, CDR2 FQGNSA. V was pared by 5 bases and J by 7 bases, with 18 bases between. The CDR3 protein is CASSPRAARANSPLHF. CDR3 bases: TGTGCCAGCAGCCCACGCGCGGCGAGGGCAAATTCACCCCTCCACTTT.

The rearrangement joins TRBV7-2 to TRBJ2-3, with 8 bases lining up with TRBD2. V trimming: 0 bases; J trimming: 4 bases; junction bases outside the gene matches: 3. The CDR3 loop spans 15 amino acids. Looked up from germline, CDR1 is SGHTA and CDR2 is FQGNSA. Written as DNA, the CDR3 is TGTGCCAGCAGCTTAGCCGGGGGGGCCCCAGATACGCAGTATTTT. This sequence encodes CASSLAGGAPDTQYF. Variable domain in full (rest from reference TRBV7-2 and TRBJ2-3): GAGVSQSPSNKVTEKGKDVELRCDPISGHTALYWYRQSLGQGLEFLIYFQGNSAPDKSGLPSDRFSAERTGGSVSTLTIQRTQQEDSAVYLCASSLAGGAPDTQYFGPGTRLTVL.

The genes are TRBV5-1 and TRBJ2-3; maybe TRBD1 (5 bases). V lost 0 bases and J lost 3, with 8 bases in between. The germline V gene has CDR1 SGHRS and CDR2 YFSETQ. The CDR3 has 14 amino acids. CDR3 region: CASSLGQQTDTQYF. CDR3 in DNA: TGCGCCAGCAGCTTGGGACAGCAGACAGATACGCAGTATTTT.

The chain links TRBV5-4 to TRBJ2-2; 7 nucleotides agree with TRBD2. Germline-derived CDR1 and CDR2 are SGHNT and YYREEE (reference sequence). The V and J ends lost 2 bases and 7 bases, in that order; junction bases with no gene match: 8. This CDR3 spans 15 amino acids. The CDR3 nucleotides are TGTGCCAGCAGCTTAGCGGGATACCCCATCGGGGAGCTGTTTTTT. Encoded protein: CASSLAGYPIGELFF.

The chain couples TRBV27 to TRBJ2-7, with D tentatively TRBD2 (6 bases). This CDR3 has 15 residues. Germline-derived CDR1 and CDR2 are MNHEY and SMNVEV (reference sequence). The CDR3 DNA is TGTGCCAGCAGTTTAGTTTCTATTTACGAGCAGTACGGAGGGGTC. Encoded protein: CASSLVSIYEQYGGV.

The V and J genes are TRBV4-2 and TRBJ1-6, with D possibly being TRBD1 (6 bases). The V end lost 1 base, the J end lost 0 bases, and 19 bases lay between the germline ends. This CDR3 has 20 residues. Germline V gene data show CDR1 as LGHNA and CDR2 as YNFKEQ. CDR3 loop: CASSQGGRGPESSYNSPLHF. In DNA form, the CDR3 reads TGTGCCAGCAGCCAAGGGGGGCGAGGGCCGGAGAGCTCCTATAATTCACCCCTCCACTTT.

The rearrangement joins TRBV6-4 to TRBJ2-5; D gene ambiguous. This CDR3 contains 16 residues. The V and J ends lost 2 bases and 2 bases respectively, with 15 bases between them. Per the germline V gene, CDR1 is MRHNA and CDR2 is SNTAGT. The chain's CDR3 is CASSDPRQLVQETQYF. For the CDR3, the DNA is TGTGCCAGCAGTGACCCTAGGCAGCTGGTACAAGAGACCCAGTACTTC.

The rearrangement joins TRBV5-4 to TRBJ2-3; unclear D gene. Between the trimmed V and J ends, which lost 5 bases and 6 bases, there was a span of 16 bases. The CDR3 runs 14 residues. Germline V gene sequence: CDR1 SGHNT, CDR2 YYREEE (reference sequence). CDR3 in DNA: TGTGCCAGCAGTGTTGTGTCGGTGGTGGATACGCAGTATTTT. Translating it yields CASSVVSVVDTQYF.